What follows describes a single T cell receptor (beta chain). Its antigen is still unknown. This sample stems from a study of siplizumab effects on memory and regulatory T cells. Around 91,000 TCR templates underwent assay in every sample. Repertoires were generated with immunoSEQ multiplex PCR, while TCRdb's copy carries only in-frame clones and drops some. The table has 85,000 to 130,000 clones, 93% seen once. J gave up 5 bases and V 7 bases, and 12 bases lay outside the gene matches. Germline V CDR1 and CDR2: SGHRS, YFSETQ. The CDR3 loop spans 16 amino acids. Study-level results: Sequences below about 10^-5 frequency were poorly captured. As a result, only a minor fraction of alloreactive clones mapped to unstimulated subsets. Proliferating siplizumab-culture Tregs lacked confirmation of suppressive function. A naive or memory phenotype could not be assigned to roughly 80-95% of the proliferating CD4+ or CD8+ clones.

The sequencing input was Tregs sorted from blood. The clonotype was recovered from a human donor in good health. The chain joins TRBV5-1 to TRBJ2-2; 9 bases agree with TRBD2. CDR3: CASGRLAGVGTGELFF. CDR3 sequence (DNA): TGCGCCAGCGGAAGATTAGCGGGAGTCGGAACCGGGGAGCTGTTTTTT.